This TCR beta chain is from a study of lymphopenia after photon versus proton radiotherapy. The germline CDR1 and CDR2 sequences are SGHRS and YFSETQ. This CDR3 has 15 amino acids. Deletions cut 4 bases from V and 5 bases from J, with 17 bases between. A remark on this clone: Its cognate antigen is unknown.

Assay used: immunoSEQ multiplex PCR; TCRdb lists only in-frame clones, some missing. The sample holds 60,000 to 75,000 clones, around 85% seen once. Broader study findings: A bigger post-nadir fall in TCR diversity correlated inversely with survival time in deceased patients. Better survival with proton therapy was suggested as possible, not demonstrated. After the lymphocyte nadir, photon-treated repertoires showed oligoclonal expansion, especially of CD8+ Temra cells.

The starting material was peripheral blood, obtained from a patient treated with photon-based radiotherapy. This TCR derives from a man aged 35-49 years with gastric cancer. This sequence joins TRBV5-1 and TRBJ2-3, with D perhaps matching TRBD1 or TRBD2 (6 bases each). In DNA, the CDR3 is TGCGCCAGCAGCAACGGGGGCCAGACAGGAGATACGCAGTATTTT. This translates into CASSNGGQTGDTQYF.